This T cell receptor beta chain was recorded in a study of T cell responses to AZD1222 COVID-19 vaccine. Sequenced by immunoSEQ multiplex PCR; TCRdb stores in-frame clones only, minus some. The sample records roughly 160,000 clones, about nine tenths being singletons. The study, taken as a whole, reports: As reported, nearly half of all spike-specific TCRs target variant regions that are unmutated. Spike regions recognized by vaccine-associated CD4 TCRs spanned the protein, led by 160-218 and 743-854. Baseline seropositives among AZD1222 recipients totaled only 5 to 7. Donors were largely white British and mainly female; clonal diversity was possibly underestimated.

This clone was picked up a small number of times. The target antigen is unknown. Trimming at V came to 0 bases and at J to 2 bases, leaving 8 bases not matched to a gene. CDR3 length: 18 residues. Germline values: CDR1 SGHRS, CDR2 YFSETQ. This chain connects TRBV5-1 to TRBJ2-3; the match to TRBD2 covers 11 bases. The material sequenced was peripheral blood, taken on day 0 of AZD1222 vaccination. This receptor was identified in an adult in good health. As DNA, the CDR3 is TGCGCCAGCAGCTTGGCACTAGCGGGAGTTCTCGCCACAGATACGCAGTATTTT. It translates to CASSLALAGVLATDTQYF. Filled out from reference TRBV5-1 and TRBJ2-3, the complete variable domain reads KAGVTQTPRYLIKTRGQQVTLSCSPISGHRSVSWYQQTPGQGLQFLFEYFSETQRNKGNFPGRFSGRQFSNSRSEMNVSTLELGDSALYLCASSLALAGVLATDTQYFGPGTRLTVL.